This TCR beta chain derives from a study of early T cells in non-severe SARS-CoV-2 infection. This clonotype has a handful of counts. cDNA molecules, individually, were tagged with unique molecular identifiers. TCRdb fed the 5' RACE reads into MiXCR, producing one record per CDR3 protein. The sample holds approximately 97,000 distinct CDR3 sequences, roughly 9.6% seen once. Germline loops: CDR1 WSHSY, CDR2 SAAADI. Germline trimming cut 0 bases from V and 3 bases from J; bases unmatched to any gene: 2. The CDR3 has 17 amino acids. The specimen comprised whole blood, sampled at baseline. The TCR was taken from an adult who was a healthcare worker with PCR-confirmed SARS-CoV-2 infection or an uninfected control (not recorded which). V usage is TRBV10-2 and J usage is TRBJ1-4; TRBD1 matches 12 bases. CDR3 loop: CASSESGQGASNEKLFF. In nucleotides, the CDR3 is TGCGCCAGCAGTGAGTCGGGACAGGGGGCTTCTAATGAAAAACTGTTTTTT.